This T cell receptor (beta chain) is drawn from a study of tissue T cells after allogeneic stem cell transplantation. Clones were sequenced by immunoSEQ multiplex PCR, and TCRdb holds only the in-frame ones, with some missing. The sample has 9,500 or so clones, 35% to 50% seen once. As to this clone: Genes and germline are mouse.

Time point in this sample: mouse harvest day 7 after allogeneic transplant. Mouse grafts combined 10^7 T-cell-depleted bone marrow cells with 10^6 splenic CD5+ T cells. The sequence came from a female BALB/c mouse given C57BL/6 T cells with graft-versus-host disease after an allogeneic hematopoietic cell transplant. The sample was skin.

CDR3 in amino acids: CASSLRNYAEQFF. The DNA read from the CDR3 is TGTGCCAGCAGTTTGAGGAACTATGCTGAGCAGTTC. The chain has TRBV14 and TRBJ2-1; D not certain. The read is 1 residue too short to cover the CDR3 end, so that end is filled in from the germline J gene. Germline loops: CDR1 SGHDT, CDR2 FRDEAV. V was shortened by 2 bases and J by 1 base, with 4 bases between the two germline ends. The CDR3 runs to 13 residues.